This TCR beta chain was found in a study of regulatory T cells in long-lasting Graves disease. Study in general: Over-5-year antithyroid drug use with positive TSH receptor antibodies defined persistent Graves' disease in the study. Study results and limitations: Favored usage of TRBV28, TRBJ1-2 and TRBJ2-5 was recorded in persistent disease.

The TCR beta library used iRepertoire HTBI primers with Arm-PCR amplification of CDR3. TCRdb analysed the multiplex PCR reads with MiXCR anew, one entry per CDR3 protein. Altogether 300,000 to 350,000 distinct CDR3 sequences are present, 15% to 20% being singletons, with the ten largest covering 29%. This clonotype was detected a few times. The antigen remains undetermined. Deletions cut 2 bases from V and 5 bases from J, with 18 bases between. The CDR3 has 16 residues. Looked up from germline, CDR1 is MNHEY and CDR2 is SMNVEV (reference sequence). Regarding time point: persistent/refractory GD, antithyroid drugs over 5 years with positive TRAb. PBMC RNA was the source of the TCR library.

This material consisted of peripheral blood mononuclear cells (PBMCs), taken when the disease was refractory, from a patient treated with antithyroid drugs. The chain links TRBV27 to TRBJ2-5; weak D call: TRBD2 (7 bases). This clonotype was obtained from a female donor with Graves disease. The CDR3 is CASSLTFAGALETQYF. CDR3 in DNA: TGTGCCAGCAGTTTAACGTTCGCGGGGGCGTTGGAGACCCAGTACTTC.